This entry is about one T cell receptor beta chain. Its antigen is not identified. CD45RO negativity and positive selection for CCR7 defined naive CD8 cells, a population that excluded terminally differentiated effector memory CD45RA+ cells. The CDR3 is 14 amino acids. The trim removed 4 bases at V and 4 bases at J, leaving 6 bases unmatched. Germline CDR1 is SGHRS and CDR2 is YFSETQ. This entry belongs to a study of shared clonotypes between healthy human individuals. Produced via immunoSEQ multiplex PCR; TCRdb's table is partial and in-frame only. The sample lists millions of clones, roughly 91% occurring once. The study, taken as a whole, reports: It was only blood that was sampled, and tissue repertoires likely differ. Generation probabilities were higher for clonotypes shared across all four sorted-subset donors than for unshared ones. With several donors compared, around 5.4% of naive CD4 clonotypes were shared.

The chain joins TRBV5-1 to TRBJ2-7, with 9 nucleotides matching TRBD2. Sequenced input: naive CD8+ T cells from PBMCs. The receptor was derived from a man between 18 and 29 years old in good health. Some clones in this sample may be carry-over from other donors' samples. The CDR3 sequence: CASSLAGGWYEQYF. CDR3 nucleotides: TGCGCCAGCAGCCTGGCGGGAGGGTGGTACGAGCAGTACTTC.